Listed below are T cell receptor beta chains from one sample, sequenced in a study of T cell clones after liver transplantation. Using immunoSEQ multiplex PCR, the repertoire was profiled, and TCRdb retains in-frame clones only, with some absent. The sample consists of tens of thousands of clones, roughly 82% of them appearing once. Sequenced material: CD4+ T cells from blood, taken 46 months after liver transplant. Receptors were obtained from a human patient who received a liver transplant. Some T cells may originate from the graft donor. Each CDR3 is given with its conserved first and last residue. A D gene is named only where the DNA matches it firmly. Clone size, where shown, is once, few, many, or a class for clones that have expanded.

V gene	clone size	D gene	J gene	CDR3 DNA	CDR3 protein
TRBV28	NA	TRBD1	TRBJ1-4	TGTGCCAGCTCCCGTGCCGGGACAGGGGGCGCGAGGGAAAAACTGTTTTTT	CASSRAGTGGAREKLFF
TRBV4-3	NA	NA	TRBJ2-5	TGCGCCAGCAGCCAAGACCAGCAAGAGACCCAGTACTTC	CASSQDQQETQYF
TRBV5-1	NA	NA	TRBJ1-5	TGCGCCAGCAGCTCCGACGGCTACAATCAGCCCCAGCATTTT	CASSSDGYNQPQHF
TRBV6-4	NA	NA	TRBJ2-2	TGTGCCAGCAGTGAAGGCGGGACCTACACCGGGGAGCTGTTTTTT	CASSEGGTYTGELFF
TRBV7-2	NA	NA	TRBJ2-5	TGTGCCAGCAGCCCCCGGACTGGAAAGTACCAAGAGACCCAGTACTTC	CASSPRTGKYQETQYF
TRBV5-6	NA	NA	TRBJ2-1	TGTGCCAGCAGCCGTACTAGGAAGGGTGAGCAGTTCTTC	CASSRTRKGEQFF
TRBV5-4	NA	NA	TRBJ2-1	TGTGCCAGCAGCTCGCGTGAAAAGTGGAATGAGCAGTTCTTC	CASSSREKWNEQFF
TRBV10-3	NA	NA	TRBJ2-7	TGTGCCATCAGTGAGTCCGGCAGGTGGTACGAGCAGTACTTC	CAISESGRWYEQYF
TRBV6-1	few	NA	TRBJ1-2	TGTGCCAGCGCGCAGGGGCCGGACTATGGCTACACCTTC	CASAQGPDYGYTF
TRBV10-3	NA	NA	TRBJ1-1	TGTGCCATCAGTGGGTCGGGACACTATATGAACACTGAAGCTTTCTTT	CAISGSGHYMNTEAFF
TRBV5-1	NA	NA	TRBJ1-2	TGCGCCAGCAGCCCTACAACAGGGTCCTATGGCTACACCTTC	CASSPTTGSYGYTF
TRBV7-2	NA	TRBD2	TRBJ2-4	TGTGCCAGCAGCTTTTCCGGGACTAGCGGAAAAAACATTCAGTACTTC	CASSFSGTSGKNIQYF
TRBV11-2	once	NA	TRBJ2-3	TGTGCCAGCACCTTCCGATTCGGAGGGGCCACAGATACGCAGTATTTT	CASTFRFGGATDTQYF
TRBV2	NA	NA	TRBJ1-2	TGTGCCAGCCGTTCGCCCAACTATGGCTACACCTTC	CASRSPNYGYTF
TRBV7-2	NA	NA	TRBJ2-7	TGTGCCAGCAGCTTAGACGTCTACCCGCTGGAGCAGTACTTC	CASSLDVYPLEQYF
TRBV28	NA	NA	TRBJ2-7	TGTGCCAGCAGTCTCATGGCACTGCAGTACTTC	CASSLMALQYF
TRBV28	many	TRBD1	TRBJ1-4	TGTGCCAGCCTTGCTCTCAGGGGGCGGCGTAATGAAAAACTGTTTTTT	CASLALRGRRNEKLFF
TRBV10-1	NA	TRBD1	TRBJ1-2	TGCGCCAGCAGTTCGGGACAGGGAACTGGGGGCTACACCTTC	CASSSGQGTGGYTF
TRBV9	NA	NA	TRBJ2-7	TGTGCCAGCAGCGTAGTCGAGGGGGGCGAGCAGTACTTC	CASSVVEGGEQYF